This TCR beta chain was identified during a study of shared clonotypes between healthy human individuals. At the level of the study: Serving as donors were a couple of women and a few men, whose ages spanned 18 to 49.

Into CD45RA+ naive and CD45RA-negative memory subsets, the CD4+ cells were split. Assay: immunoSEQ multiplex PCR; the TCRdb copy retains only in-frame clones and omits some. The table has hundreds of thousands of clones, more than 70% seen once. The ends were cut back, 3 bases at V and 5 bases at J, with 17 bases in the middle. The CDR3 has 15 residues. Germline-derived CDR1 and CDR2 are SGHTA and FQGNSA. The sequenced sample consisted of memory CD4+ T cells sorted from blood. Subset: CD45RA-negative fraction. The sequence was collected from a woman younger than 45 in good health. The chain employs TRBV7-2 and TRBJ2-7; perhaps TRBD2 as D (6 bases). CDR3 nucleotides: TGTGCCAGCAGCTTTCAATCCGGGAGTATCCACGAGCAGTACTTC. Its translation: CASSFQSGSIHEQYF. The full variable domain, its missing parts supplied by reference TRBV7-2 and TRBJ2-7, is GAGVSQSPSNKVTEKGKDVELRCDPISGHTALYWYRQSLGQGLEFLIYFQGNSAPDKSGLPSDRFSAERTGGSVSTLTIQRTQQEDSAVYLCASSFQSGSIHEQYFGPGTRLTVT.